Listed below are T cell receptor beta chains from one sample, sequenced in a study of T cell responses to AZD1222 COVID-19 vaccine. This table comes from immunoSEQ multiplex PCR, and its TCRdb copy is limited to in-frame clones, with some not included. In the table there are some 30,000 clones, approximately 90% of which are singletons. The sequences come from peripheral blood, collected 28 days after the second AZD1222 dose. The receptors stem from an adult who received the AZD1222 COVID-19 vaccine. The CDR3 runs from the conserved cysteine through the conserved F or W. A D gene is named only where the DNA matches it firmly. A clone size is listed for some rows: how often the clone was seen (once, few, many), or a class if it is expanded.

D	size	V	J	DNA	CDR3
-	-	TRBV11-2	TRBJ1-2	TGTGCCAGCAGCTTAAATGGCGTAACTACACCAACTAACTATGGCTACACCTTC	CASSLNGVTTPTNYGYTF
-	few	TRBV30	TRBJ1-2	TGTGCCTGGAGTGGGCTTTTTGGCTACACCTTC	CAWSGLFGYTF
TRBD2	few	TRBV5-5	TRBJ2-7	TGTGCCAGCAGCCCCTCCGGGACTAGGGAGAACGAGCAGTACTTC	CASSPSGTRENEQYF
-	-	TRBV19	TRBJ2-3	TGTGCAACTAACGAGCTAGCAGTGAGCACAGATACGCAGTATTTT	CATNELAVSTDTQYF
-	-	TRBV18	TRBJ1-4	TGTGCCAGCTCACCAAGTGGGGGCTATGAAAAACTGTTTTTT	CASSPSGGYEKLFF
-	-	TRBV5-1	TRBJ1-1	TGCGCCAGCAGCCCGACCAACTCGGCTGCTAACACTGAAGCTTTCTTT	CASSPTNSAANTEAFF
-	-	TRBV28	TRBJ2-7	TGTGCCAGCAGCACCTTCAGTTCCTACGAGCAGTACTTC	CASSTFSSYEQYF
-	-	TRBV28	TRBJ1-2	TGTGCCACCCAACGGTATGGCTACACCTTC	CATQRYGYTF
-	-	TRBV19	TRBJ1-2	TGTGCCAGTAGTATAGGGGCCGGGCGTCCTACTAACTATGGCTACACCTTC	CASSIGAGRPTNYGYTF
-	-	TRBV5-1	TRBJ2-5	TGCGCCAGCAGCTTGGGTTTTCAAGAGACCCAGTACTTC	CASSLGFQETQYF
-	-	TRBV30	TRBJ2-3	TGTGCCTGGAGGGGAGTAGGTGATACGCAGTATTTT	CAWRGVGDTQYF
-	-	TRBV5-4	TRBJ1-4	TGTGCCAGCAGCTCTGGGGCCTCGGGGGAAAAACTGTTTTTT	CASSSGASGEKLFF
TRBD1	-	TRBV15	TRBJ2-2	TGTGCCACCCGACAGGGATTCAACACCGGGGAGCTGTTTTTT	CATRQGFNTGELFF
TRBD2	-	TRBV5-6	TRBJ2-3	TGTGCCAGCAGCTTGTGGCTAGCGGGAGGGCCGGCATATAGGGATACGCAGTATTTT	CASSLWLAGGPAYRDTQYF
TRBD1	-	TRBV14	TRBJ1-2	TGTGCCAGCAGCCAGGGAGGACAGGGCAAAACCTTC	CASSQGGQGKTF
-	once	TRBV2	TRBJ2-7	TGTGCCAGCAGCTGGTTCGGGCAGGGAAGTGACGAGCAGTACTTC	CASSWFGQGSDEQYF
-	-	TRBV28	TRBJ1-2	TGTGCCAGCCGGGGGAGGACCTATGGCTACACCTTC	CASRGRTYGYTF
-	-	TRBV28	TRBJ2-4	TGTGCCAGCAGCTATCAGGGCGAGCTAGCCAAAAACATTCAGTACTTC	CASSYQGELAKNIQYF
-	-	TRBV7-2	TRBJ1-1	TGTGCCAGCAGCCACCGACCGTACACTGAAGCTTTCTTT	CASSHRPYTEAFF
TRBD2	-	TRBV19	TRBJ2-7	TGTGCCAGTAGTATAGCGGGAGGGCCCTCCTACGAGCAGTACTTC	CASSIAGGPSYEQYF
-	-	TRBV5-1	TRBJ2-1	TGCGCCAGCAGCCCGGGGACATACTACAATGAGCAGTTCTTC	CASSPGTYYNEQFF
-	-	TRBV4-2	TRBJ1-6	TGTGCCAGCAGCTCAGAAGGGAGCATTAGAGGGGCCATTAGTTCACCCCTCCACTTT	CASSSEGSIRGAISSPLHF